This record covers a single TCR beta chain. The data stem from a study of shared clonotypes between healthy human individuals. Profiling relied on immunoSEQ multiplex PCR, and the TCRdb table lists in-frame clones only, not all of them. The sample records 450,000 to 700,000 clones, 95% to 96% being singletons. The CDR3 length is 16 residues. V lost 3 bases to trimming and J lost 5 bases; unmatched junction nucleotides: 3. The germline CDR1 and CDR2 sequences are MGHRA and YSYEKL. Cells designated naive CD8 were CD45RO-negative and were positively selected for CCR7, with terminally differentiated effector memory CD45RA+ cells excluded.

The chain recombines TRBV4-1 with TRBJ2-2; TRBD2 aligns across 13 bases. The receptor comes from a woman in her 30s in good health. The sequenced material came from naive CD8+ T cells sorted from blood. The CDR3 spells CASSHRLAGGTGELFF. CDR3 DNA sequence: TGCGCCAGCAGCCATAGACTAGCGGGGGGTACCGGGGAGCTGTTTTTT.